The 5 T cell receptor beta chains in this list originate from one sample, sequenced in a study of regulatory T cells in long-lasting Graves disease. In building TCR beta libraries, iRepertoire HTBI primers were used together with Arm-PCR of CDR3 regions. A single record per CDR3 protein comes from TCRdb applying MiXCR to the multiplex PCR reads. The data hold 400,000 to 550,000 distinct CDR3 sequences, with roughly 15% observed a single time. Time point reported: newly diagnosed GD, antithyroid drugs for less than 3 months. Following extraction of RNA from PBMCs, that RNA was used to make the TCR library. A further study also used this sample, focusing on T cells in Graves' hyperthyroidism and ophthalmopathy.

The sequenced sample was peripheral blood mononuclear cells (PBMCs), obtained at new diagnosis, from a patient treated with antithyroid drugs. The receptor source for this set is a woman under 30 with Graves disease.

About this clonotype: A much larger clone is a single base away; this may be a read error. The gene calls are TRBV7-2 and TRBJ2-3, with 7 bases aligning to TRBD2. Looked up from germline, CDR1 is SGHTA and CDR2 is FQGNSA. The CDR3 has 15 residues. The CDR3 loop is CASSISGTNTDTLYF. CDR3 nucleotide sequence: TGTGCCAGCAGCATCTCCGGGACTAACACAGATACGCTGTATTTT. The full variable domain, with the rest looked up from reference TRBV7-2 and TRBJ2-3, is GAGVSQSPSNKVTEKGKDVELRCDPISGHTALYWYRQSLGQGLEFLIYFQGNSAPDKSGLPSDRFSAERTGGSVSTLTIQRTQQEDSAVYLCASSISGTNTDTLYFGPGTRLTVL.

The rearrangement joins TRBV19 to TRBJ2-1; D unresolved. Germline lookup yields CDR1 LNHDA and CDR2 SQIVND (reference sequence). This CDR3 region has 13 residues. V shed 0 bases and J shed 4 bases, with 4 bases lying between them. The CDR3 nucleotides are TGTGCCAGTAGTATAGACGAATACAATGAGCAGTTCTTC. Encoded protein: CASSIDEYNEQFF.

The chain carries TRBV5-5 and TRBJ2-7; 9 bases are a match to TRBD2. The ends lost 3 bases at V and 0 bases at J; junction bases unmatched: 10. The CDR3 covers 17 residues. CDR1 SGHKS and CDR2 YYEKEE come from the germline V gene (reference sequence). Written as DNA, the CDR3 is TGTGCCAGCAGCTCCGTACTGCCGGGACTAGCCTCCTACGAGCAGTACTTC. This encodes CASSSVLPGLASYEQYF. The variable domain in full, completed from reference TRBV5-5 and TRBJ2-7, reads DAGVTQSPTHLIKTRGQQVTLRCSPISGHKSVSWYQQVLGQGPQFIFQYYEKEERGRGNFPDRFSARQFPNYSSELNVNALLLGDSALYLCASSSVLPGLASYEQYFGPGTRLTVT.

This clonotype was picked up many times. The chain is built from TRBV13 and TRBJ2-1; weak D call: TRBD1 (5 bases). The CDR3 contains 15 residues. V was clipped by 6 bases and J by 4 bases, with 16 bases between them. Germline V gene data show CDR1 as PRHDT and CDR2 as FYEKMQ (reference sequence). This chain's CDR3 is CASRSRTRLYNEQFF. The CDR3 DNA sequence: TGTGCCAGCAGAAGCAGGACAAGACTGTACAATGAGCAGTTCTTC.

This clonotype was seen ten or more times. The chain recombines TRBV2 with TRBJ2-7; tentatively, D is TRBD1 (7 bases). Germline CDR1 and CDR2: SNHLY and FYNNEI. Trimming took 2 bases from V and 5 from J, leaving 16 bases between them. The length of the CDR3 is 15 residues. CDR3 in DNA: TGTGCCAGCAGTGAAATCAGGGGGGTTCCTGACGAGCAGTACTTC. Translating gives CASSEIRGVPDEQYF. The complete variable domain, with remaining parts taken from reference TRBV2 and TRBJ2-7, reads EPEVTQTPSHQVTQMGQEVILRCVPISNHLYFYWYRQILGQKVEFLVSFYNNEISEKSEIFDDQFSVERPDGSNFTLKIRSTKLEDSAMYFCASSEIRGVPDEQYFGPGTRLTVT.